The rows below give T cell receptor beta chains drawn from one sample of a study of OX40 agonist ivuxolimab in advanced cancers. The method was immunoSEQ multiplex PCR; TCRdb's version includes in-frame clones alone and lacks a portion of them. The sample lists some 83,000 clones; 93% were seen once. The sequencing here drew on CD4+ or CD8+ T cells sorted from blood, taken in a trial of the OX40 agonist ivuxolimab. The source of these receptors is an adult with an advanced solid tumor such as melanoma, head and neck, liver or kidney cancer. Each CDR3 is given with its conserved first and last residue. The size entry is marked missing in some rows and otherwise reads once, few, many or a size class.

cdr3_length	v_call	clone_size	j_call	cdr3_aa
13	TRBV10-3	once	TRBJ2-2	CAIRGATAGELFF
15	TRBV9	-	TRBJ2-1	CASSVGSSPLNEQFF
14	TRBV6-5	-	TRBJ2-2	CASSHDRSPGELFF
14	TRBV28	-	TRBJ2-2	CASTRAGDTGELFF
15	TRBV11-3	-	TRBJ2-2	CASSPTSPPTGELFF
13	TRBV27	-	TRBJ2-1	CASSLGGSSEQFF
15	TRBV5-1	-	TRBJ2-7	CASRPGQGLSYEQYF
16	TRBV12-5	-	TRBJ2-6	CASGWGTNIGANVLTF
15	TRBV13	-	TRBJ2-5	CASSLGYLRQETQYF
14	TRBV29-1	-	TRBJ2-3	CSVDSGASTDTQYF
14	TRBV7-9	-	TRBJ2-5	CASSPGGAGETQYF
17	TRBV6-1	few	TRBJ1-1	CASSEAAVQEINTEAFF
13	TRBV27	-	TRBJ1-1	CASSLALRTEAFF
15	TRBV14	-	TRBJ2-2	CASSLFEGNTGELFF
14	TRBV6-6	once	TRBJ2-5	CASRTSGTQETQYF
15	TRBV27	once	TRBJ2-7	CASSLFPSGSYEQYF
13	TRBV27	-	TRBJ1-1	CASSRTGYTEAFF
15	TRBV9	-	TRBJ1-6	CASSSEGTAGSPLHF
14	TRBV19	-	TRBJ1-2	CASSPGQGLYGYTF
15	TRBV4-2	-	TRBJ2-7	CASSSSGTTSYEQYF
14	TRBV14	-	TRBJ2-5	CASSPLSHQETQYF
13	TRBV27	-	TRBJ2-1	CASRISQGSEQFF